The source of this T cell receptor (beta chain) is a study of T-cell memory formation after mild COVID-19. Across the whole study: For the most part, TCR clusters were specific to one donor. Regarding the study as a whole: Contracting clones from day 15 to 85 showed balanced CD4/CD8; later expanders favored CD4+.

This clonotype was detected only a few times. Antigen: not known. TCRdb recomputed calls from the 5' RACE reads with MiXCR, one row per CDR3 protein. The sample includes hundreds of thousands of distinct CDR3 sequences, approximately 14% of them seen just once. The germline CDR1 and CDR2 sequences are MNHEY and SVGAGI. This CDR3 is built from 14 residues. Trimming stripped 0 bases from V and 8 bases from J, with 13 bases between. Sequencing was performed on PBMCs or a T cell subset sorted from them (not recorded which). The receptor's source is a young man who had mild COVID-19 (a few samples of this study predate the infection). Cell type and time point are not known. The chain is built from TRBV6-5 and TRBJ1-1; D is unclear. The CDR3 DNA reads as TGTGCCAGCAGTTACTCGCCAATCATGGTCGAAGCTTTCTTT. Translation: CASSYSPIMVEAFF.